This TCR beta chain was retrieved from a study of T-cell reconstitution after alpha-beta-depleted transplantation in children. Study-wide results and caveats: Several hundred graft clones that had expanded were reportedly the source of alpha-beta T cells about two months after transplant. Counts and diversity of T cells one year after transplant came mostly from newly produced T cells. After transplant, high TCRbeta diversity at day 60 in some patients arose from surviving recipient T cells and thymic progenitors.

Trimming left V 3 bases short and J 7 bases short, with 21 bases between. Germline V gene sequence: CDR1 DFQATT, CDR2 SNEGSKA (reference sequence). This CDR3 region has 15 residues. Comment on this clonotype: Its specificity is not known.

Preparation of the TCRbeta library used unique molecular identifiers. TCRdb re-called the PCR reads through MiXCR, storing one row per CDR3 protein. Here the sample spans approximately 47,000 distinct CDR3 sequences, roughly 50% being singletons. This TCR came from a boy younger than two with SCID, due to receive a stem cell transplant. The rearrangement joins TRBV20-1 to TRBJ1-2; maybe TRBD1 (5 bases). Material: peripheral blood, obtained before TCRalphabeta/CD19-depleted stem cell transplant. The CDR3 DNA is TGCAGTGCTAGGGACCCCCTTATGGGAAGGGGTGGCTACACCTTC. It is translated as CSARDPLMGRGGYTF.